Following are 18 T cell receptor beta chains from one sample sequenced in a study of blood T cell repertoires in COVID-19. Produced via immunoSEQ multiplex PCR; TCRdb's table is partial and in-frame only. The repertoire holds approximately 60,000 clones, around four fifths seen once, with 3.5% in the top ten. Sequences were obtained from peripheral blood. These receptor sequences come from an elderly woman with acute or convalescent COVID-19.

This chain joins TRBV5-1 and TRBJ1-1; D gene unclear. In germline, CDR1 is SGHRS, CDR2 YFSETQ. This CDR3 is built from 15 residues. V shed 4 bases and J shed 7 bases, with 20 bases lying between them. In DNA form, the CDR3 reads TGCGCCAGCAGCGTAGATAGGTCGCGGTCGGATGAAGCTTTCTTT. It codes for CASSVDRSRSDEAFF.

The chain combines TRBV5-1 with TRBJ2-7; 8 bases agree with TRBD1. CDR1 SGHRS and CDR2 YFSETQ come from the germline V gene. V dropped 4 bases and J dropped 4; count of bases not matched to a gene: 7. The CDR3 runs to 14 residues. The CDR3 DNA reads as TGCGCCAGCAGCATAGGACAGGGTTTATACGAGCAGTACTTC. Encoded protein: CASSIGQGLYEQYF.

The chain links TRBV5-6 to TRBJ2-1; D call uncertain. CDR3 length: 11 residues. Trimming shortened V by 0 bases and J by 9 bases, and 4 bases separated the two germline ends. CDR1 is SGHDT, CDR2 YYEEEE, per germline. CDR3 region: CASSLVSEQFF. DNA of the CDR3: TGTGCCAGCAGCTTGGTGAGTGAGCAGTTCTTC.

The chain employs TRBV7-2 and TRBJ2-1; D possibly corresponds to TRBD1 (6 bases). Trimming cost V 5 bases and J 0 bases, with 11 bases left between them. The CDR3 has 15 residues. The V gene's germline CDR1 is SGHTA and CDR2 FQGNSA. As DNA, the CDR3 is TGTGCCAGCAGCCCAGACAGGCTCTCCTACAATGAGCAGTTCTTC. Its protein product is CASSPDRLSYNEQFF.

The rearrangement uses TRBV6-6 and TRBJ2-7, with D possibly TRBD1 on 6 matching bases. Germline-derived CDR1 and CDR2 are MNHNY and SVGAGI (reference sequence). Trimming left V 2 bases short and J 2 bases short, with 10 bases between. CDR3 length equals 14 residues. In nucleotides, the CDR3 is TGTGCCAGCAGTTACCGGGACACAACCTACGAGCAGTACTTC. It codes for CASSYRDTTYEQYF.

The gene calls are TRBV7-6 and TRBJ2-1; TRBD2 agrees at 10 bases. There are 16 residues in the CDR3. Germline assignment: CDR1 SGHVS and CDR2 FNYEAQ. V lost 1 base, J lost 2 bases, and 2 bases stayed unmatched. In DNA form, the CDR3 reads TGTGCCAGCAGCTTAGTCGGGACTAGCGCCTACAATGAGCAGTTCTTC. Protein product: CASSLVGTSAYNEQFF.

This clone came up a few times. The rearrangement joins TRBV3-1 (or the pseudogene TRBV3-2) to TRBJ2-7; D possibly corresponds to TRBD2 (5 bases). The V end lost 0 bases, the J end lost 3 bases, and 9 bases lay between the germline ends. CDR3 length equals 14 residues. Germline loops: CDR1 LGHDT, CDR2 YNNKEL (reference sequence). For the CDR3, the DNA is TGTGCCAGCAGCCAAGACAGGAGGAACTACGAGCAGTACTTC. Translated: CASSQDRRNYEQYF.

The chain carries TRBV2 and TRBJ2-7, with a tentative D call TRBD1 (5 bases). Trimming removed 1 base at V and 4 bases at J, with 8 bases between. This CDR3 has 13 residues. The germline V gene encodes CDR1 SNHLY and CDR2 FYNNEI. CDR3 bases: TGTGCCAGCAGTGAAGTCAGGGCGTACGAGCAGTACTTC. Encoded protein: CASSEVRAYEQYF.

Within the sample, this clone is medium-sized. The rearrangement joins TRBV29-1 to TRBJ2-7, with TRBD1 matching 11 bases. The length of the CDR3 is 13 residues. V lost 7 bases to trimming and J lost 5 bases; unmatched junction nucleotides: 7. CDR1 is SQVTM, CDR2 ANQGSEA, per germline. CDR3 DNA sequence: TGCAGCGCGATGGGACAGGGGGTCGACGAGCAGTACTTC. Protein sequence: CSAMGQGVDEQYF.

The chain recombines TRBV5-1 with TRBJ1-1; 8 bases agree with TRBD1. Germline CDR1 SGHRS, CDR2 YFSETQ. Trimming cost V 4 bases and J 5 bases; bases outside gene matches: 7. The CDR3 runs to 14 residues. This CDR3 is CASSGGQGRTEAFF. CDR3 nucleotides: TGCGCCAGCAGCGGAGGACAGGGAAGAACTGAAGCTTTCTTT.

The gene calls are TRBV4-3 and TRBJ1-4; 10 bases line up with TRBD1. CDR3 length: 16 amino acids. Germline CDR1 and CDR2: LGHNA and YSLEER. V gave up 4 bases and J gave up 4 bases; unmatched junction bases: 6. The CDR3 is CASSLDRGLSNEKLFF. The CDR3, as DNA: TGCGCCAGCAGCCTCGACAGGGGGCTGAGTAATGAAAAACTGTTTTTT.

The J gene is TRBJ2-4, the V gene TRBV27, with unresolved D. This CDR3 comprises 11 residues. The germline V gene has CDR1 MNHEY and CDR2 SMNVEV (reference sequence). The ends were cut back, 5 bases at V and 6 bases at J, with 5 bases in the middle. CDR3: CASSGRNIQYF. CDR3 nucleotides: TGTGCCAGCAGTGGTAGAAACATTCAGTACTTC.

This clone has just a few counts. As DNA, the CDR3 is TGTGCCAGCAGCTTAGTATCAGGAACAAGTAATTCACCCCTCCACTTT. Translating gives CASSLVSGTSNSPLHF. This sequence joins TRBV7-9 and TRBJ1-6; D is ambiguous. Germline V gene data show CDR1 as SEHNR and CDR2 as FQNEAQ (reference sequence). Trimming removed 1 base at V and 6 bases at J, with 13 bases between. CDR3 size: 16 residues.

The chain recombines TRBV10-3 with TRBJ1-5; D is perhaps TRBD1 (6 bases). Trimming shortened V by 11 bases and J by 2 bases, and 7 bases separated the two germline ends. CDR3 length equals 11 residues. CDR1 and CDR2 (germline): ENHRY, SYGVKD. As DNA, the CDR3 is TGTGCCGCAGGGGGCAATCAGCCCCAGCATTTT. It yields the protein CAAGGNQPQHF.

As regards this clone: Mismatch with germline at one junction end may stem from a read error. V is TRBV7-9 and J is TRBJ2-1; the match to TRBD2 covers 7 bases. The germline V gene encodes CDR1 SEHNR and CDR2 FQNEAQ (reference sequence). The CDR3 loop spans 14 amino acids. The CDR3 bases are TGTGCCAGCAGCCCGACCGGGGACTACGATGAGCAGTTCTTC. Translated, it gives CASSPTGDYDEQFF.

This chain connects TRBV6-5 to TRBJ2-3; the D gene is possibly TRBD1 (5 bases). V lost 6 bases to trimming and J lost 2 bases, with 15 bases between them. Germline V lookup: CDR1 MNHEY, CDR2 SVGAGI. CDR3 length equals 15 residues. The CDR3 nucleotides read TGTGCCAGCAGCCTCGCACAGGCTCACACAGATACGCAGTATTTT. Translating it yields CASSLAQAHTDTQYF.

J is TRBJ2-5 and V is TRBV6-5; weak D call: TRBD2 (5 bases). The CDR3 length is 12 residues. The germline CDR1 and CDR2 sequences are MNHEY and SVGAGI. V gave up 6 bases and J gave up 2 bases, with 7 bases separating them. The CDR3 loop reads CASRDLQETQYF. Written as DNA, the CDR3 is TGTGCCAGCAGGGACTTACAAGAGACCCAGTACTTC.

The chain couples TRBV9 to TRBJ2-7, with 11 bases matching TRBD2. The CDR3 extends over 16 amino acids. Trimming cost V 3 bases and J 4 bases; bases outside gene matches: 9. The V gene's germline CDR1 is SGDLS and CDR2 YYNGEE. This chain's CDR3 is CASSEGGLAVPYEQYF. The CDR3 DNA reads as TGTGCCAGCAGCGAGGGGGGACTAGCGGTTCCATACGAGCAGTACTTC.